Listed below are T cell receptor beta chains from one sample, sequenced in a study of CXCR3-negative and CXCR3-positive naive CD8 T cells. TCRdb reworked the 5' RACE reads into one entry per CDR3 protein, no DNA. This sample contains tens of thousands of distinct CDR3 sequences. The sequenced material came from naive CXCR3+ CD8+ T cells from blood. The receptors here all came from a human donor in good health. Some clones in this sample may be carry-over from other donors' samples. The CDR3 runs from the conserved cysteine through the conserved F or W. The order of the fields is J gene, V gene, CDR3 protein.

TRBJ1-2 | TRBV7-9 | CASSLRPGQGVSGPDYGYTF
TRBJ2-7 | TRBV7-6 | CASSLVQEAYEQYF
TRBJ2-5 | TRBV7-9 | CASSSQTSFTVSQETQYF
TRBJ2-7 | TRBV6-5 | CASSRGTGYEQYF
TRBJ2-5 | TRBV6-5 | CASSTTHFSETQYF
TRBJ2-5 | TRBV7-3 | CASSLSPLRGDPDPQETQYF
TRBJ2-1 | TRBV15 | CATSSKTYNEQFF
TRBJ2-7 | TRBV27 | CASSLRGVSGYEQYF
TRBJ2-7 | TRBV29-1 | CSVKDRGAYEQYF
TRBJ1-5 | TRBV11-3 | CASSLRGNSNQPRHF
TRBJ2-7 | TRBV4-3 | CASSQYGTNLGYEQYF
TRBJ2-7 | TRBV7-2 | CASSSAGTGIHEQYF
TRBJ2-7 | TRBV21-1 | CASSKRQRAYEQYF
TRBJ2-1 | TRBV7-2 | CASSWNRVDNEQFF
TRBJ2-7 | TRBV29-1 | CSVLGGQESSYEQYF
TRBJ2-5 | TRBV27 | CASRAGRDEETQYF
TRBJ2-2 | TRBV6-2/TRBV6-3 | CASSYGKNTGELFF
TRBJ2-3 | TRBV10-3 | CAISSGLAGGTDTQYF
TRBJ2-5 | TRBV5-1 | CASRADAQETQYF
TRBJ2-7 | TRBV7-8 | CASSLGGISRTTYEQYF
TRBJ2-5 | TRBV29-1 | CSVQGTPAGETQYF
TRBJ1-1 | TRBV4-1 | CASSSGAAVAFF
TRBJ2-3 | TRBV28 | CASSQGVADTQYF
TRBJ2-7 | TRBV29-1 | CSVLAPYEQYF
TRBJ2-5 | TRBV29-1 | CSLKREEATQYF
TRBJ2-7 | TRBV11-2 | CASSLDGGTGTYEQYF
TRBJ2-7 | TRBV20-1 | CSAIGSDWPYEQYF
TRBJ2-7 | TRBV7-2 | CASSLGDGTYEQYF
TRBJ1-4 | TRBV25-1 | CASSEPYNEKLFF